The table lists the clone carrying this TCR beta chain with a count of one. Its antigen is as yet unknown. This specimen comes from a study of T cells in localized non-small cell lung cancer. Data came from immunoSEQ multiplex PCR; TCRdb stores just in-frame clones and leaves some out. In the table there are approximately 89,000 clones, about three quarters of which are singletons. Study findings and constraints: Since sequencing was restricted to only one region of the tumor, intratumor heterogeneity remains a possibility.

Germline-derived CDR1 and CDR2 are MDHEN and SYDVKM. V lost 5 bases to trimming and J lost 6 bases, with 11 bases between them. The length of the CDR3 is 12 residues. Sequenced here: PBMCs, sampled before any cancer treatment. J is TRBJ2-7 and V is TRBV28; the D is unclear. This TCR was recovered from a man between 40 and 69 years old with stage II squamous cell lung carcinoma. The CDR3 DNA sequence: TGTGCCAGCAGTATCCTTGCCCGCGAGCAGTACTTC. Protein sequence: CASSILAREQYF.